These 30 T cell receptor beta chains were all obtained from the same sample, sequenced in a study of cytotoxic CD8 clonotypes in ibrutinib-treated CLL. Repertoires were generated with immunoSEQ multiplex PCR, while TCRdb's copy carries only in-frame clones and drops some. The sample has around 60,000 clones, roughly 71% seen once. The specimen was PBMCs, collected after 12 months of ibrutinib treatment. The source of these receptors is a human donor with chronic lymphocytic leukemia.

This clone has a handful of counts. The genes are TRBV9 and TRBJ2-7, with unresolved D. Germline V CDR1 and CDR2: SGDLS, YYNGEE. The CDR3 contains 13 residues. With 0 bases removed from V and 5 bases from J, the gap between germline ends came to 9 bases. The CDR3 bases are TGTGCCAGCAGCGTAGCCGCAGAGGACGAGCAGTACTTC. As protein: CASSVAAEDEQYF.

This chain uses TRBV19 with TRBJ1-5; TRBD1 is a possible D gene (6 bases). In germline, CDR1 is LNHDA, CDR2 SQIVND (reference sequence). Trimming took 6 bases from V and 0 from J, leaving 9 bases between them. The CDR3 covers 14 residues. DNA of the CDR3: TGTGCCAGTAGAGGGGACATTAGCAATCAGCCCCAGCATTTT. This gives the protein CASRGDISNQPQHF.

The rearrangement links TRBV19 to TRBJ2-7; weak D call: TRBD1 (6 bases). This CDR3 comprises 12 residues. CDR1 LNHDA and CDR2 SQIVND come from the germline V gene (reference sequence). V was clipped by 10 bases and J by 4 bases, with 14 bases between them. The CDR3, as DNA: TGTGCCACCGGGACACCGACTTACGAGCAGTACTTC. Its translation: CATGTPTYEQYF. Full variable domain (missing parts from reference TRBV19 and TRBJ2-7): DGGITQSPKYLFRKEGQNVTLSCEQNLNHDAMYWYRQDPGQGLRLIYYSQIVNDFQKGDIAEGYSVSREKKESFPLTVTSAQKNPTAFYLCATGTPTYEQYFGPGTRLTVT.

The V and J genes are TRBV28 and TRBJ2-2, with D possibly matching TRBD1 (6 bases). The CDR3 extends over 16 amino acids. With 0 bases removed from V and 2 bases from J, the gap between germline ends came to 10 bases. The germline gives CDR1 MDHEN, CDR2 SYDVKM. CDR3 sequence: CASSLWSQGNTGELFF. CDR3 nucleotides: TGTGCCAGCAGTTTATGGTCACAGGGTAACACCGGGGAGCTGTTTTTT. The full variable domain, with the rest looked up from reference TRBV28 and TRBJ2-2, is DVKVTQSSRYLVKRTGEKVFLECVQDMDHENMFWYRQDPGLGLRLIYFSYDVKMKEKGDIPEGYSVSREKKERFSLILESASTNQTSMYLCASSLWSQGNTGELFFGEGSRLTVL.

The V and J genes are TRBV5-6 and TRBJ2-2; a weak D match, TRBD1 (5 bases). The CDR3 length is 13 residues. Per germline, CDR1 SGHDT and CDR2 YYEEEE. The ends were cut back, 2 bases at V and 6 bases at J, with 8 bases in the middle. The CDR3 coding sequence is TGTGCCAGCAGCTTTAGGGGCGCCGGGGAGCTGTTTTTT. It translates to CASSFRGAGELFF.

The chain combines TRBV5-6 with TRBJ2-3; D gene unclear. The ends were cut back, 4 bases at V and 2 bases at J, with 11 bases in the middle. The CDR3 is made up of 14 amino acids. CDR1 is SGHDT and CDR2 is YYEEEE in the germline V gene. CDR3 sequence (DNA): TGTGCCAGCAGCCCAGACTTAGTCACAGATACGCAGTATTTT. This gives the protein CASSPDLVTDTQYF.

This clone appeared a single time. V and J are TRBV27 and TRBJ2-1; TRBD2 aligns across 9 bases. This CDR3 spans 14 amino acids. Germline values: CDR1 MNHEY, CDR2 SMNVEV (reference sequence). The junction had 6 bases not matched to a gene; V was cut back by 8 bases and J by 4 bases. The CDR3 reads CASGSGGGYNEQFF. Written as DNA, the CDR3 is TGTGCCAGCGGTAGCGGGGGAGGTTACAATGAGCAGTTCTTC.

Only a few counts were recorded for this clone. The V call is TRBV27, the J call TRBJ2-7, with TRBD2 as a possible D gene (6 bases). The germline gives CDR1 MNHEY, CDR2 SMNVEV (reference sequence). The germline V and J ends were trimmed by 2 bases and 4 bases, with 12 bases remaining between them. The CDR3 is 14 amino acids. CDR3 region: CASSLGQGGYEQYF. The CDR3 DNA is TGTGCCAGCAGTTTAGGTCAGGGAGGTTACGAGCAGTACTTC.

V gene TRBV6-1 combines with J gene TRBJ2-7; perhaps TRBD1 as D (5 bases). The CDR3 extends over 14 amino acids. The ends were cut back, 2 bases at V and 0 bases at J, with 8 bases in the middle. Germline V gene data show CDR1 as MNHNS and CDR2 as SASEGT. CDR3 in amino acids: CASSEQGYSYEQYF. In DNA form, the CDR3 reads TGTGCCAGCAGTGAACAGGGTTACTCCTACGAGCAGTACTTC.

This sequence joins TRBV7-3 and TRBJ2-2; 7 positions match TRBD2. The CDR3 sequence is 18 residues long. The germline CDR1 and CDR2 sequences are SGHTA and FQGTGA. Trimming removed 5 bases from V and 1 base from J; junction bases left unmatched: 13. The CDR3 here is CASSPPLGGSQNTGELFF. DNA of the CDR3: TGTGCCAGCAGCCCGCCTTTGGGCGGGAGTCAGAACACCGGGGAGCTGTTTTTT.

The chain joins TRBV30 to TRBJ1-6; D remains unclear. There are 16 residues in the CDR3. Germline V gene sequence: CDR1 GTSNPN, CDR2 SVGIG (reference sequence). V was shortened by 4 bases and J by 0 bases, with 13 bases between the two germline ends. The CDR3 sequence: CAWTRTVSSYNSPLHF. CDR3 sequence (DNA): TGTGCCTGGACGAGGACCGTCAGCTCCTATAATTCACCCCTCCACTTT.

J is TRBJ2-3 and V is TRBV5-4; D not certain. The CDR3 extends over 15 amino acids. V shed 0 bases and J shed 0 bases, with 8 bases lying between them. Looked up from germline, CDR1 is SGHNT and CDR2 is YYREEE (reference sequence). The CDR3 DNA reads as TGTGCCAGCAGCTTGGGGCCGCTTAGCACAGATACGCAGTATTTT. Translating it yields CASSLGPLSTDTQYF.

The chain combines TRBV28 with TRBJ2-7; 9 bases fit TRBD1. V was pared by 7 bases and J by 5 bases, with 18 bases of the junction left unmatched. The CDR3 is made up of 17 amino acids. The germline V gene encodes CDR1 MDHEN and CDR2 SYDVKM. The CDR3 coding sequence is TGTGCCAGCACCCCCGGGATGACCGGGACAGGGTTCGACGAGCAGTACTTC. It specifies CASTPGMTGTGFDEQYF.

This clone was seen only a few times. The V gene is TRBV10-3, the J gene TRBJ2-2; D is possibly TRBD1 or TRBD2 (5 bases each). The ends were cut back, 4 bases at V and 0 bases at J, with 12 bases in the middle. The CDR3 spans 16 residues. Germline V gene data show CDR1 as ENHRY and CDR2 as SYGVKD. The CDR3 is CAISVVQGPNTGELFF. Here the CDR3 DNA reads TGTGCCATCAGTGTGGTGCAGGGACCGAACACCGGGGAGCTGTTTTTT.

This rearrangement joins TRBV4-3 to TRBJ2-3; a weak D match, TRBD2 (5 bases). Germline lookup yields CDR1 LGHNA and CDR2 YSLEER. Deletions cut 4 bases from V and 3 bases from J, with 11 bases between. This CDR3 is 14 amino acids long. The CDR3 reads CASSPLLVTDTQYF. In DNA form, the CDR3 reads TGCGCCAGCAGCCCTTTACTAGTGACAGATACGCAGTATTTT.

The gene calls are TRBV9 and TRBJ1-3, with no clear D. The CDR3 runs to 14 residues. Germline lookup yields CDR1 SGDLS and CDR2 YYNGEE. V shed 3 bases and J shed 1 base, with 8 bases lying between them. CDR3 sequence reads: CASSATDSGNTIYF. In DNA, the CDR3 is TGTGCCAGCAGCGCGACGGATTCTGGAAACACCATATATTTT. The full variable domain, with the rest looked up from reference TRBV9 and TRBJ1-3, is DSGVTQTPKHLITATGQRVTLRCSPRSGDLSVYWYQQSLDQGLQFLIQYYNGEERAKGNILERFSAQQFPDLHSELNLSSLELGDSALYFCASSATDSGNTIYFGEGSWLTVV.

In regard to this clone: The sample has other DNA sequences that encode this CDR3 too. This chain uses TRBV9 with TRBJ1-1, with D perhaps TRBD1 (6 bases). This CDR3 has 12 residues. V was pared by 4 bases and J by 3 bases, with 7 bases between. Germline loops: CDR1 SGDLS, CDR2 YYNGEE. For the CDR3, the DNA is TGTGCCAGCAGCCCAGGGGACACTGAAGCTTTCTTT. It codes for CASSPGDTEAFF.

The chain joins TRBV4-3 to TRBJ2-1; 7 bases match TRBD1. The germline gives CDR1 LGHNA, CDR2 YSLEER. CDR3 length: 15 residues. V lost 4 bases to trimming and J lost 1 base; unmatched junction nucleotides: 4. The CDR3 DNA is TGCGCCAGCAGCCCAGGGACAGCTTCCTACAATGAGCAGTTCTTC. It yields the protein CASSPGTASYNEQFF.

This chain connects TRBV5-1 to TRBJ2-5; weak D call: TRBD2 (5 bases). Germline V gene data show CDR1 as SGHRS and CDR2 as YFSETQ. The length of the CDR3 is 17 residues. Trimming removed 4 bases at V and 2 bases at J, with 21 bases between. The CDR3 region is CASSPHGEGGLQETQYF. CDR3 nucleotides: TGCGCCAGCAGCCCCCACGGAGAAGGAGGTTTACAAGAGACCCAGTACTTC.

This chain joins TRBV6-6 and TRBJ2-1; possible D gene TRBD1, 6 bases. The CDR3 covers 14 residues. V shed 7 bases and J shed 5 bases, with 15 bases lying between them. Germline V CDR1 and CDR2: MNHNY, SVGAGI (reference sequence). The CDR3 loop is CASIGTKNNNEQFF. CDR3 bases: TGTGCCAGCATCGGGACAAAAAATAACAATGAGCAGTTCTTC.

The DNA of the CDR3 is TGTGCCAGCAGCTTGAGACTTGGGAATAGCGGGGTAGCCAAAAACATTCAGTACTTC. This encodes CASSLRLGNSGVAKNIQYF. The rearrangement joins TRBV5-6 to TRBJ2-4, with TRBD2 identical over 8 bases. The CDR3 consists of 19 residues. The V segment lost 1 base and the J segment 0 bases; nucleotides outside the gene matches: 12. Germline V lookup: CDR1 SGHDT, CDR2 YYEEEE.

This chain connects TRBV11-2 to TRBJ1-1, with D uncertain. The CDR3 spans 12 residues. Trimming removed 4 bases at V and 1 base at J, with 4 bases between. Germline V gene lookup returns CDR1 SGHAT and CDR2 FQNNGV. CDR3 sequence (DNA): TGTGCCAGCAGCTACGGGAACACTGAAGCTTTCTTT. Translated, it gives CASSYGNTEAFF.

V gene TRBV2 combines with J gene TRBJ2-7; perhaps TRBD1 as D (5 bases). Trimming pared 6 bases from V and 6 bases from J, leaving 12 bases between. The CDR3 totals 12 residues. CDR1 and CDR2 from the germline V gene are SNHLY and FYNNEI. The CDR3 region has the DNA TGTGCCAGCAGCGTAGGGGATGCCGAGCAGTACTTC. Translation: CASSVGDAEQYF. The whole variable domain, remainder taken from reference TRBV2 and TRBJ2-7, is EPEVTQTPSHQVTQMGQEVILRCVPISNHLYFYWYRQILGQKVEFLVSFYNNEISEKSEIFDDQFSVERPDGSNFTLKIRSTKLEDSAMYFCASSVGDAEQYFGPGTRLTVT.

The chain carries TRBV6-5 and TRBJ2-1, with a weak D call TRBD2 (6 bases). Trimming pared 6 bases from V and 6 bases from J, leaving 15 bases between. The CDR3 has 14 residues. Germline V gene sequence: CDR1 MNHEY, CDR2 SVGAGI. Written as DNA, the CDR3 is TGTGCCAGCAGCTGGAGGGCCAGAAGCAATGAGCAGTTCTTC. It translates to CASSWRARSNEQFF.

V usage is TRBV2 and J usage is TRBJ1-4, with 8 bases lining up with TRBD1. CDR1 and CDR2 (germline): SNHLY, FYNNEI. The length of the CDR3 is 18 residues. The ends lost 3 bases at V and 3 bases at J; junction bases unmatched: 12. In DNA, the CDR3 is TGTGCCAGCAGTGACGGTCCGACAGGGGAAATCGCTAATGAAAAACTGTTTTTT. Translating gives CASSDGPTGEIANEKLFF.

V gene TRBV7-3 combines with J gene TRBJ1-1, with no clear D. Germline V CDR1 and CDR2: SGHTA, FQGTGA. The CDR3 totals 14 residues. The ends were cut back, 2 bases at V and 4 bases at J, with 11 bases in the middle. CDR3 coding DNA: TGTGCCAGCAGCTTAGGTCCTAGAGGCACTGAAGCTTTCTTT. This sequence encodes CASSLGPRGTEAFF.

This clone was detected a few times. The chain joins TRBV19 to TRBJ2-1; D may be TRBD2 (6 bases). V lost 3 bases, J lost 6 bases, and 18 bases lay in between. CDR1 and CDR2 from the germline V gene are LNHDA and SQIVND (reference sequence). The CDR3 is 16 amino acids. The CDR3 loop is CASSIGGAGLRNEQFF. As DNA, the CDR3 is TGTGCCAGTAGTATCGGGGGAGCGGGTCTGCGCAATGAGCAGTTCTTC.

This sequence joins TRBV13 and TRBJ1-2, with TRBD1 as a possible D gene (6 bases). The V end lost 6 bases, the J end lost 8 bases, and 25 bases lay between the germline ends. The CDR3 is 16 amino acids. Germline V CDR1 and CDR2: PRHDT, FYEKMQ (reference sequence). CDR3 DNA sequence: TGTGCCAGCAGACGAGCTGGGTGGGGGGGCGCAGGCGGCTACACCTTC. It is translated as CASRRAGWGGAGGYTF.

The chain recombines TRBV11-3 with TRBJ2-3; 9 nucleotides align to TRBD1. J gave up 7 bases and V 5 bases, and 16 bases lay outside the gene matches. CDR3 size: 17 residues. CDR1 is SGHNT and CDR2 is YENEEA in the germline V gene. The CDR3 reads CASSTGTGTEEAYTQYF. The CDR3 nucleotides read TGTGCCAGCAGCACAGGGACAGGGACCGAGGAAGCGTATACGCAGTATTTT.

The chain couples TRBV18 to TRBJ1-2, with 7 bases that match TRBD1. In germline, CDR1 is KGHSH, CDR2 LQKENI. This CDR3 has 15 residues. V shed 3 bases and J 2 bases; nucleotides not matched to a gene: 6. The CDR3 protein is CASSPGQPTNYGYTF. CDR3 nucleotides: TGTGCCAGCTCACCGGGACAGCCAACAAACTATGGCTACACCTTC. The full variable domain, rest sourced from reference TRBV18 and TRBJ1-2, is NAGVMQNPRHLVRRRGQEARLRCSPMKGHSHVYWYRQLPEEGLKFMVYLQKENIIDESGMPKERFSAEFPKEGPSILRIQQVVRGDSAAYFCASSPGQPTNYGYTFGSGTRLTVV.